This TCR beta chain comes out of a study of Graves' ophthalmopathy and Graves' hyperthyroidism (dated by TCRdb to 2016 to 2019). General notes on the study: Stable hyperthyroidism was defined as no progression to ophthalmopathy within 18 months of follow-up. The study used signatures of the TCR beta repertoire to tell Graves' ophthalmopathy apart from Graves' hyperthyroidism and to predict which patients would progress to ophthalmopathy. In total, approximately 140 blood samples were TCR-sequenced: 43 ophthalmopathy, approximately 80 hyperthyroidism and roughly 17 hyperthyroidism-to-ophthalmopathy patients. To explore V-J signatures distinguishing ophthalmopathy from hyperthyroidism, a discovery set of 100 or so patients (roughly 45 ophthalmopathy, roughly 55 stable hyperthyroidism) was enrolled. For independent validation, a separate cohort was made up of approximately 18 hyperthyroidism patients plus 17 patients who later progressed from hyperthyroidism to ophthalmopathy. In roughly six hyperthyroidism patients, the T-cell repertoires found in thyroid tissue were compared with those found in blood. Following sampling, methimazole starting at 30 mg daily was administered to hyperthyroidism patients, and high-dose intravenous methylprednisolone was administered to ophthalmopathy patients. Results the study describes overall, beyond this receptor: In validation, the model predicted ophthalmopathy progression with roughly 68% sensitivity and roughly 78% specificity; some 13 predicted patients were CT-confirmed with GO in a median of about 6.1 months. In cross-validation, the 13-signature model distinguished ophthalmopathy from stable hyperthyroidism with nearly 90% sensitivity and just under 84% specificity, and in the test set the corresponding values were around 78% and 73%. No statistical method was used to set the sample size in advance, and the investigators knew which group each participant was assigned to. Among expanded thyroid clonotypes with frequency above 0.001, most also showed up in blood, which suggests that blood repertoires may reflect the thyroid immune response.

TCR beta CDR3 regions were amplified from RNA transcripts for repertoire sequencing. The first round was an RT-PCR using HTBI primers with the Qiagen OneStep RT-PCR kit, and this first round was followed by a second-round multiplex PCR, then size selection and purification. Sequencing of the libraries was carried out on an Illumina HiSeq2000 in paired-end mode with 100 bp reads. The study's processing was this. SOAPnuke was used for read processing, and reads with adapters, uncalled bases, a mean Phred below 15, or no exact constant-primer or identifier match were discarded. High-quality paired reads were merged with COPE v1.2.5. Each unique nucleotide sequence was defined as a clonotype, and clonotypes were aligned to IMGT TRB V, D and J references with MiTCR v1.1. The analysis was limited to V-J combinations with a frequency above 0.0001, which together covered 99.2% of repertoires. A TCR clonal expansion and chaos score per V-J combination was defined as the ratio of F50 clonal expansion to chaos observed in the TCRdist matrix. Welch's t-statistics and random forest were used to narrow the features down to around 12 V-J combinations, which were then fed into a naive Bayes classifier. The similarity between thyroid and blood repertoires was quantified using the Morisita-Horn index. TCRdb applied fastp at Q25 and MiXCR to the public reads, then kept only in-frame beta chains. Each entry is one CDR3 protein sequence, shown with its most common DNA and genes. The V and J calls were not made by the authors but by TCRdb's processing. The sample records 900,000 to 1,200,000 distinct CDR3 sequences, about two fifths of which are singletons. 11% of the sample lies in the top ten.

Hyperthyroidism patients were newly diagnosed, were aged 18 to 65 years, and had a disease duration under 2 months. Patients were excluded if they had other autoimmune diseases, uncontrolled infections, pregnancy or lactation. Clinical symptoms, serum thyroxine, TRAb, thyroid ultrasound and orbital computed tomography were used for diagnosis. Total RNA was extracted using Trizol reagent, and RNA quality was checked on an Agilent 2100 Bioanalyzer. This clonotype was counted at least ten times. Its specific antigen is unknown. A clone one base away is much larger, so this may be a read error. The TCR sequence derives from an adult man with Graves' hyperthyroidism. The sample taken for sequencing was peripheral blood or thyroid tissue (not recorded which).

The CDR3 here reads CASSFDGYEQYF. The bases are TGTGCCAGCAGCTTTGACGGCTACGAGCAGTACTTC. In this chain, TRBV7-8 is recombined with TRBJ2-7, with no reliable assignment of the D segment. The junction carries 6 bases between V and J, which are trimmed by 3 bases and 3 bases respectively. CDR1 and CDR2, looked up from the germline V gene, are SGHVS and FQNEAQ. Including the terminal cysteine and phenylalanine, the CDR3 comprises 12 residues. The entry retains the CDR3 DNA only, 36 bases that are in frame from base 1. When the CDR3 is completed using the reference TRBV7-8 and TRBJ2-7 genes on either side, the full variable domain is GAGVSQSPRYKVAKRGQDVALRCDPISGHVSLFWYQQALGQGPEFLTYFQNEAQLDKSGLPSDRFFAERPEGSVSTLKIQRTQQEDSAVYLCASSFDGYEQYFGPGTRLTVT.